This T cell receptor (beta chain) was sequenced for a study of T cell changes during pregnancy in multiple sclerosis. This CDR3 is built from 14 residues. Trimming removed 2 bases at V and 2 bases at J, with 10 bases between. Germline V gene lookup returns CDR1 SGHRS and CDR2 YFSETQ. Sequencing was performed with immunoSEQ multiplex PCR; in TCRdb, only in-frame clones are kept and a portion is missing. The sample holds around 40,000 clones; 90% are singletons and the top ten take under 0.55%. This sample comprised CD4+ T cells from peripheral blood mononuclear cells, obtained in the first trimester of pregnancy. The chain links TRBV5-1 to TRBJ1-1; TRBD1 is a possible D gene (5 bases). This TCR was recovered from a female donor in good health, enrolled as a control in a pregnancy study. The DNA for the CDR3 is TGCGCCAGCAGCTTTGTCGACAGCAACACTGAAGCTTTCTTT. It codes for CASSFVDSNTEAFF.